This TCR beta chain appears in the sequencing data of a study of OX40 agonist ivuxolimab in advanced cancers. Baseline, cycle 4 day 1, and cycle 7 day 1 were the blood sampling points. TCRdb keeps only in-frame clones here, not all; method: immunoSEQ multiplex PCR. The data show about 79,000 clones, approximately 90% seen once. The CDR3 runs to 16 residues. Per the germline V gene, CDR1 is MNHEY and CDR2 is SMNVEV (reference sequence). V was clipped by 2 bases and J by 0 bases, with 12 bases between them. The sequencing here drew on CD4+ or CD8+ T cells sorted from blood, taken in a trial of the OX40 agonist ivuxolimab. The chain recombines TRBV27 with TRBJ2-3; D is undetermined. The receptor comes from an adult with an advanced solid tumor such as melanoma, head and neck, liver or kidney cancer. CDR3 protein: CASSLLRASSTDTQYF. CDR3 nucleotides: TGTGCCAGCAGTTTACTTCGGGCTTCTAGCACAGATACGCAGTATTTT.